This paragraph covers one TCR beta chain sequence. The sample belongs to a study of blood T cell repertoires in COVID-19. About the research overall: The United States, Italy and Spain provided the acute and convalescent COVID-19 samples. PBMCs, B-cell-depleted T cells, or T cells provided the cDNA or gDNA that made up the material.

Source study methods: Estimates of nucleated cell counts were drawn from the amplification of reference gene primers. Using immunoSEQ multiplex PCR, the repertoire was profiled, and TCRdb retains in-frame clones only, with some absent. D and trimming come from the DNA, and the V and J calls and clone size come from that table. The data contain over 200,000 clones, 80% to 85% of them seen just once; the ten biggest clones take up approximately 18%. The CDR3 consists of 15 residues. Deletions cut 2 bases from V and 1 base from J, with 13 bases between. Germline-derived CDR1 and CDR2 are SQVTM and ANQGSEA.

Sequencing used peripheral blood. The TCR was taken from an elderly woman with active or convalescent COVID-19. The J gene is TRBJ2-3, the V gene TRBV29-1, with TRBD2 as a possible D gene (5 bases). DNA of the CDR3: TGCAGCGTTGAACGGGGAGACGCCGGCACAGATACGCAGTATTTT. Its translation: CSVERGDAGTDTQYF.